This T cell receptor beta chain comes out of a study of blood T cell repertoires in COVID-19. The V and J ends lost 3 bases and 4 bases respectively, with 19 bases between them. Germline loops: CDR1 SGHAT, CDR2 FQNNGV. The CDR3 runs 17 residues. Produced via immunoSEQ multiplex PCR; TCRdb's table is partial and in-frame only. The table has about 170,000 clones, roughly 90% seen once; the top ten hold roughly 5%. Those enrolled in Seattle joined during active infection and were followed longitudinally afterward. The sequenced sample was peripheral blood. The clonotype originates from a man in his late teens or twenties with COVID-19, enrolled during active disease. The J gene is TRBJ1-3, the V gene TRBV11-2, with a weak D call TRBD1 (5 bases). The CDR3 sequence is CASSFAGVGRTGNTIYF. As DNA, the CDR3 is TGTGCCAGCAGCTTTGCGGGGGTGGGGAGGACCGGAAACACCATATATTTT.